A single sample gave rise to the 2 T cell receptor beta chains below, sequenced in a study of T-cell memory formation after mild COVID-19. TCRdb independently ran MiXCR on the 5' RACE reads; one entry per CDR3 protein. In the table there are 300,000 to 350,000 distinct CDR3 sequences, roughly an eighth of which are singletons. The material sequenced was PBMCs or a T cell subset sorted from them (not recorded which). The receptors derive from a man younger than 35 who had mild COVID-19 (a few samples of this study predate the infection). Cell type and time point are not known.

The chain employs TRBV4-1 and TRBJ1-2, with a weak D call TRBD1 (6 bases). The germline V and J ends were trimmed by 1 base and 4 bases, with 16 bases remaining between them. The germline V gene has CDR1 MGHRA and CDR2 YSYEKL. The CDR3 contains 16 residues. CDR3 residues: CASSQAPEGGFYGYTF. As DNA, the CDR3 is TGCGCCAGCAGCCAAGCCCCCGAGGGGGGGTTCTATGGCTACACCTTC.

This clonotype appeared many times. CDR3 sequence reads: CAWSPRGLADTGELFF. CDR3 sequence (DNA): TGTGCCTGGAGCCCCCGGGGACTAGCCGACACCGGGGAGCTGTTTTTT. J is TRBJ2-2 and V is TRBV30, with TRBD2 matching over 9 bases. V shed 3 bases and J 3 bases; nucleotides not matched to a gene: 8. Germline CDR1 is GTSNPN and CDR2 is SVGIG (reference sequence). The CDR3 spans 16 residues.